Sequencing of this T cell receptor (beta chain) was carried out in a study of cytomegalovirus exposure and HLA in healthy donors. The study's findings and limits: Association of under 20,000 TCR beta sequences with HLA alleles was found at 0.05 false discovery rate in a later analysis.

Germline V gene sequence: CDR1 SGHDT, CDR2 YYEEEE. Between the trimmed V and J ends, which lost 4 bases and 4 bases, there was a span of 17 bases. The CDR3 is 15 amino acids. In its sample, this clone was seen a few times. Its target is not known. Use of 60 Vbeta and 13 Jbeta primers characterized the PCR. Method: immunoSEQ multiplex PCR; TCRdb's copy keeps in-frame clones and lacks some. This table holds more than 85,000 clones, around 80% found once. The V gene is TRBV5-6, the J gene TRBJ1-1; no definite D call. The source of this sequence is a male donor in good health and CMV-seropositive. Specimen: PBMCs. The chain's CDR3 is CASSRRFIGSTEAFF. The DNA for the CDR3 is TGTGCCAGCAGCCGGAGGTTTATCGGGTCCACTGAAGCTTTCTTT.